The clone carrying this T cell receptor beta chain was seen many times. This entry belongs to a study of blood T cells in healthy people across ages. Sample-barcoded 5' priming and a J-beta primer mix drove a second PCR of 7 to 11 cycles. Using its own MiXCR run on the 5' RACE reads, TCRdb lists one record per CDR3 protein. The sample has around 800,000 distinct CDR3 sequences; roughly 44% are singletons. The source of this sequence is a man between 60 and 75 years old in good health. Material: blood.

CDR3 in DNA: TGTGCCAGCAGTTTAAGGTCAAGCTTCCCGGAGCAGTACTTC. It codes for CASSLRSSFPEQYF. V usage is TRBV27 and J usage is TRBJ2-7; D remains ambiguous. The V gene's germline CDR1 is MNHEY and CDR2 SMNVEV (reference sequence). The V and J ends lost 2 bases and 7 bases respectively, with 15 bases between them. This CDR3 spans 14 amino acids.